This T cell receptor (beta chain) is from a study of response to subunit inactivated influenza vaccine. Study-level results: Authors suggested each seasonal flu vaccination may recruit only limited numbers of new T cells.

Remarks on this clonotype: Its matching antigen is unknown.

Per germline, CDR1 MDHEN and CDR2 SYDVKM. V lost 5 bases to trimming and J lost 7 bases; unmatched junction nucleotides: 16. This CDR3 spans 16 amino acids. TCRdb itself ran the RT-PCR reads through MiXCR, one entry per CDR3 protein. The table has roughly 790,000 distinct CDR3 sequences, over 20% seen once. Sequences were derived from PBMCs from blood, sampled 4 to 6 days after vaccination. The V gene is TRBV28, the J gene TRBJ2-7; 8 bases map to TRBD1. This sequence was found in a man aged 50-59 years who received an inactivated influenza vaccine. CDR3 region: CASSRDGQGPIEEQYF. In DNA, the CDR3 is TGTGCCAGCAGTCGAGACGGACAGGGCCCTATTGAGGAGCAGTACTTC.